This TCR beta chain was sequenced in a study of cytomegalovirus exposure and HLA in healthy donors. The CDR3 is 13 amino acids. The germline gives CDR1 MRHNA, CDR2 SNTAGT. The V gene lost 3 bases and the J gene lost 2 bases, with 6 bases spanning the gap. This PCR relied on a set of 60 Vbeta primers and 13 Jbeta primers. Profiling relied on immunoSEQ multiplex PCR, and the TCRdb table lists in-frame clones only, not all of them. The repertoire has about 150,000 clones, about 85% of them found once; the top ten carry around 3.2%. This chain uses TRBV6-4 with TRBJ2-3, with TRBD2 as a possible D gene (5 bases). This sequence was found in a human donor in good health. The material sequenced was PBMCs. Here the CDR3 DNA reads TGTGCCAGCAGTGAACTAGACACAGATACGCAGTATTTT. It codes for CASSELDTDTQYF.